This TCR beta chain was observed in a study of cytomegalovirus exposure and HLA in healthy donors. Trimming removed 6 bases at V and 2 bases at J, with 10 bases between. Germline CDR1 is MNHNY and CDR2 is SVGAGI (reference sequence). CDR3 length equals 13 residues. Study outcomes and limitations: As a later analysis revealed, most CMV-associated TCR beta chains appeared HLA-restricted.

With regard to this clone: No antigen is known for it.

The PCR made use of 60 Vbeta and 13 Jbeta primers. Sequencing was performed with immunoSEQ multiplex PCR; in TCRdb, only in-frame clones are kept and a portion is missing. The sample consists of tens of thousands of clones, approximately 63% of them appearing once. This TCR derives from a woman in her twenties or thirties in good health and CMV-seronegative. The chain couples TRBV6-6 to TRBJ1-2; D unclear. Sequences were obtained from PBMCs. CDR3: CASSPDKNYGYTF. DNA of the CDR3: TGTGCCAGCAGCCCCGACAAGAACTATGGCTACACCTTC.